The T cell receptor (beta chain) under discussion was sequenced for a study of blood T cell repertoires in COVID-19. The wider study: COVID-19 samples from acute and convalescent phases originated in the United States, Italy and Spain. PBMCs, B-cell-depleted T cells, or T cells provided the cDNA or gDNA that made up the material.

This clone was detected once. In the original workflow: Quantification of nucleated cells was approximated via reference gene primer amplification. Method: immunoSEQ multiplex PCR; TCRdb's copy keeps in-frame clones and lacks some. V, J and clone size derive from that table, while D and trimming were established from the DNA sequence. Among fewer than 70,000 clones listed, around 90% were seen once. The germline V and J ends were trimmed by 3 bases and 4 bases, with 9 bases remaining between them. Germline loops: CDR1 SEHNR, CDR2 FQNEAQ (reference sequence). The CDR3 runs 14 residues. The sequence derives from a human donor in a cohort sampled during active COVID-19. This chain uses TRBV7-9 with TRBJ2-2, with D uncertain. Sequencing used peripheral blood. In DNA, the CDR3 is TGTGCCAGCAGCTTTGAAGGAGTCACCGGGGAGCTGTTTTTT. Encoded protein: CASSFEGVTGELFF.